A selection of T cell receptor beta chains follows, all from one sample in a study of blood T cell repertoires in COVID-19. Some clones are missing from TCRdb's copy, which holds only in-frame ones; the method was immunoSEQ multiplex PCR. The sample consists of fewer than 200,000 clones, roughly 79% of them appearing once. Sequenced: peripheral blood. The receptors derive from an older woman with acute or convalescent COVID-19. Each CDR3 is given with its conserved first and last residue. A D gene is named only where the DNA matches it firmly. Some rows mark clone size as missing; the rest say once, few, many or name a class of expanded clone.

.	TRBV2	.	TRBJ1-1	TGTGCCAGCAAAAAGGACAGCAACACTGAAGCTTTCTTT	CASKKDSNTEAFF
.	TRBV30	.	TRBJ1-3	TGTGCCTGGAGTTCCGGAGGGGCTGGAAACACCATATATTTT	CAWSSGGAGNTIYF
.	TRBV7-9	few	TRBJ2-1	TGTGCCAGCAGCTTAAGCAACTACAATGAGCAGTTCTTC	CASSLSNYNEQFF
TRBD1	TRBV5-1	once	TRBJ1-1	TGCGCCAGCAGCCGACTTTTGTCAGGACAGGCCCCGAACACTGAAGCTTTCTTT	CASSRLLSGQAPNTEAFF
.	TRBV7-3	.	TRBJ2-2	TGTGCCAGCAGCTTCCAAAGTCTATCGAACACCGGGGAGCTGTTTTTT	CASSFQSLSNTGELFF
TRBD1	TRBV30	.	TRBJ1-4	TGTGCCTGGAGGCCCCCGGGGACAGGGCATGAAAAACTGTTTTTT	CAWRPPGTGHEKLFF
TRBD1	TRBV12-3/TRBV12-4	.	TRBJ1-1	TGTGCCAGCACCCGGACAGGGGGGACTGAAGCTTTCTTT	CASTRTGGTEAFF
.	TRBV7-9	.	TRBJ2-5	TGTGCCAGCAGCTTAGGAGCCAGGAACCAAGAGACCCAGTACTTC	CASSLGARNQETQYF
.	TRBV30	.	TRBJ1-1	TGTGCCTCCTCTCCCCCGGGAGGTTCGAACACTGAAGCTTTCTTT	CASSPPGGSNTEAFF
.	TRBV30	few	TRBJ1-3	TGTGCCTGGAAAATGACAGGAAACTCTGGAAACACCATATATTTT	CAWKMTGNSGNTIYF
TRBD1	TRBV9	.	TRBJ1-2	TGTGCCAGCAGCGTCGCACAGGGGAGAACGGACTATGGCTACACCTTC	CASSVAQGRTDYGYTF
TRBD2	TRBV11-3	.	TRBJ2-2	TGTGCCAGCAGCTTACGGTCTAGCGGGACAAGCACCGGGGAGCTGTTTTTT	CASSLRSSGTSTGELFF
.	TRBV7-9	.	TRBJ1-2	TGTGCCAGCAGCTCCTTTCGGAGGGACTATGGCTACACCTTC	CASSSFRRDYGYTF
.	TRBV5-1	once	TRBJ1-1	TGCGCCAGCAGCTTAATCTTGCCAGGGCCCAACACTGAAGCTTTCTTT	CASSLILPGPNTEAFF
TRBD1	TRBV24-1	.	TRBJ2-3	TGTGCCACCAGTGATTCGGGACAGGGGGCTCGCACAGATACGCAGTATTTT	CATSDSGQGARTDTQYF
TRBD2	TRBV29-1	.	TRBJ2-7	TGCAGCGTGGCCGGGACTAGCGGGATTCTCAGCACCTACGAGCAGTACTTC	CSVAGTSGILSTYEQYF
.	TRBV13	.	TRBJ2-1	TGTGCCAGCAGCCCAGGAGGGGCTGAGCAGTTCTTC	CASSPGGAEQFF
.	TRBV3-1/TRBV3-2	.	TRBJ2-5	TGTGCCAGCAGCCAAGATCACAGCGGTTTCCAAGAGACCCAGTACTTC	CASSQDHSGFQETQYF
TRBD2	TRBV27	few	TRBJ2-3	TGTGCCAGCAGTTCGAGCAGCGGGAGTACAGATACGCAGTATTTT	CASSSSSGSTDTQYF
.	TRBV10-2	.	TRBJ1-3	TGCGCCAGCAGTTCTACTCGAATAATTGGAAACACCATATATTTT	CASSSTRIIGNTIYF
.	TRBV2	.	TRBJ2-6	TGTGCCAGCAGTATTCGCTCTGGGGCCAACGTCCTGACTTTC	CASSIRSGANVLTF
TRBD1	TRBV4-2	.	TRBJ2-1	TGTGCCAGCAGCCAGCAGACAGGGGCCAATGAGCAGTTCTTC	CASSQQTGANEQFF
.	TRBV28	.	TRBJ1-1	TGTGCCAGCAGTTCGACACTTCACATGAACACTGAAGCTTTCTTT	CASSSTLHMNTEAFF
.	TRBV6-6	.	TRBJ1-1	TGTGCCAGCAGTCGACCAGGGTTGGGCTTGAACACTGAAGCTTTCTTT	CASSRPGLGLNTEAFF
TRBD2	TRBV7-9	.	TRBJ2-3	TGTGCCAGCAGCCCCGTTGGGGGGGGCACAGATACGCAGTATTTT	CASSPVGGGTDTQYF
.	TRBV29-1	.	TRBJ2-7	TGCAGCGTTGGCCTTGGGCTCGAGCAGTACTTC	CSVGLGLEQYF
.	TRBV5-1	.	TRBJ2-3	TGCGCCAGCAGCTTGGGGGCCTTTCCGGGACTTGGCACAGATACGCAGTATTTT	CASSLGAFPGLGTDTQYF
TRBD1	TRBV28	.	TRBJ1-2	TGTGCCAGCAGTTTGACAGGGGGCAACTATGGCTACACCTTC	CASSLTGGNYGYTF
.	TRBV5-1	few	TRBJ2-7	TGCGCCAGCAGCTTGGAACCGGGGAACTCCTACGAGCAGTACTTC	CASSLEPGNSYEQYF
TRBD1	TRBV18	.	TRBJ1-2	TGTGCCAGCTCACCACCCGGGACAGGGTTAAAGGATAACTATGGCTACACCTTC	CASSPPGTGLKDNYGYTF
TRBD1	TRBV12-3/TRBV12-4	.	TRBJ1-2	TGTGCCAGCAGTTTTCAGGGGGCGGAGGGCTACACCTTC	CASSFQGAEGYTF
.	TRBV5-1	.	TRBJ2-1	TGCGCCAGCAGCTTGGTCACGGCAGGCCCCGGTGAGCAGTTCTTC	CASSLVTAGPGEQFF
TRBD2	TRBV5-4	.	TRBJ2-3	TGTGCCAGCAGCCCCTATTTAGCGGGGTTGGCAGATACGCAGTATTTT	CASSPYLAGLADTQYF
TRBD1	TRBV6-1	.	TRBJ1-6	TGTGCCAGCAGTGACGACCACAGGGGAAGAAATTCACCCCTCCACTTT	CASSDDHRGRNSPLHF
TRBD2	TRBV7-9	.	TRBJ2-3	TGTGCCGGGGGGACTAGCGGGAACACAGATACGCAGTATTTT	CAGGTSGNTDTQYF
.	TRBV28	.	TRBJ2-2	TGTGCCAGCAGTTTATACCAGGGCCTCCACACCGGGGAGCTGTTTTTT	CASSLYQGLHTGELFF
TRBD2	TRBV6-6	.	TRBJ2-7	TGTGCCAGCGGCTCCCTCTCAGCGGGAGTCTACGAGCAGTACTTC	CASGSLSAGVYEQYF
TRBD1	TRBV7-8	.	TRBJ2-1	TGTGCCAGCACCACCGAAGCGACCGGGACAGGGTTTATGGTGCAGTTCTTC	CASTTEATGTGFMVQFF
TRBD2	TRBV27	.	TRBJ2-1	TGTGCCAGCCAGAGGGGGGTCGGGGGGGGTCACAATGAGCAGTTCTTC	CASQRGVGGGHNEQFF
.	TRBV2	.	TRBJ2-4	TGTGCCAGCAGGCCGTCACGGGGCATTCAGTACTTC	CASRPSRGIQYF
.	TRBV3-1/TRBV3-2	.	TRBJ1-2	TGTGCCAGCAGCCAACATACAGGGAGGGGAATCTCTGGCTACACCTTC	CASSQHTGRGISGYTF
.	TRBV6-2/TRBV6-3	.	TRBJ1-6	TGTGCCAGCAGTTACTCGATCGTACAAGTTAATTCACCCCTCCACTTT	CASSYSIVQVNSPLHF
.	TRBV15	.	TRBJ1-2	TGTGCCACCAGCAGAGTAGGGCGGGATGGCTACACCTTC	CATSRVGRDGYTF
.	TRBV6-2/TRBV6-3	.	TRBJ1-5	TGTGCCAGCAGTCTCTTTGGCAGGGCCAATCAGCCCCAGCATTTT	CASSLFGRANQPQHF
.	TRBV5-6	.	TRBJ2-1	TGTGCCAGCAGCTCCTTTGTGACTACAAGCTCCTACAATGAGCAGTTCTTC	CASSSFVTTSSYNEQFF
TRBD1	TRBV5-1	once	TRBJ2-3	TGCGCCAGCAGCTTTCAGGGGGGCACAGATACGCAGTATTTT	CASSFQGGTDTQYF
.	TRBV19	.	TRBJ1-5	TGTGCCAGTACGGCGGGGACCCATAGCAATCAGCCCCAGCATTTT	CASTAGTHSNQPQHF
.	TRBV2	.	TRBJ2-7	TGTGCCAGCAGTATGGGGGGGGGCGTCGAGCAGTACTTC	CASSMGGGVEQYF
TRBD1	TRBV5-1	.	TRBJ1-4	TGCGCCAGCAGCAGCAACGTCGGGACAGATGAAAAACTGTTTTTT	CASSSNVGTDEKLFF
.	TRBV20-1	.	TRBJ1-1	TGCAGTGCCACACAGGGCGGTGAAGCTTTCTTT	CSATQGGEAFF
.	TRBV10-3	.	TRBJ2-1	TGTGCCATCAGTCCAGACAGATCTACCTACAATGAGCAGTTCTTC	CAISPDRSTYNEQFF
TRBD1	TRBV11-3	.	TRBJ1-5	TGTGCCAGCAGCTTCGGACAGGGCAAGAATCAGCCCCAGCATTTT	CASSFGQGKNQPQHF
TRBD1	TRBV7-9	.	TRBJ1-6	TGTGCCAGCAGCACGGGAGTAGGGGGCGCGGGAAATTCACCCCTCCACTTT	CASSTGVGGAGNSPLHF
TRBD1	TRBV11-3	.	TRBJ2-3	TGTGCCAGCAGCTACCGGACAGGGCGCCCAGATACGCAGTATTTT	CASSYRTGRPDTQYF
.	TRBV7-2	.	TRBJ1-2	TGTGCCAGCAGCTTAAAGGGGGAAAGCTATGGCTACACCTTC	CASSLKGESYGYTF